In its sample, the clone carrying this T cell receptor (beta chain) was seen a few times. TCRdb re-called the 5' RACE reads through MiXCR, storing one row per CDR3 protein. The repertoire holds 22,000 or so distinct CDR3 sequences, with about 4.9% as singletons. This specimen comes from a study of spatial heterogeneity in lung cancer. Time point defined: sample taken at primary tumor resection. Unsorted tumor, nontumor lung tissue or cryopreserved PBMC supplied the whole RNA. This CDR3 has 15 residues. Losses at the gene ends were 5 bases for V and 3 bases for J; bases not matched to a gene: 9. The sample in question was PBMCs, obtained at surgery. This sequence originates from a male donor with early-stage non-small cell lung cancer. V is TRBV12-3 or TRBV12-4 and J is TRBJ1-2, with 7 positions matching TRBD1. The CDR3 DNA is TGTGCCAGCAGTACCCTTGGCAGGGGGGACTATGGCTACACCTTC. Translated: CASSTLGRGDYGYTF.